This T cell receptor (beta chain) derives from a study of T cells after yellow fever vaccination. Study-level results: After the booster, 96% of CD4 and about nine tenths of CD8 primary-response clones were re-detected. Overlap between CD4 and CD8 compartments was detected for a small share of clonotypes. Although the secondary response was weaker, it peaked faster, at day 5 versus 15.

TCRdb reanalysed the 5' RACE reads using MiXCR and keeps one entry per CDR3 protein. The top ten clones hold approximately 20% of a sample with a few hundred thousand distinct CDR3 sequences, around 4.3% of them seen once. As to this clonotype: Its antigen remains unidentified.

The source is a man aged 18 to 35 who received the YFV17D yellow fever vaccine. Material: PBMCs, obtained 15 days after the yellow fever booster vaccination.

CDR3 in amino acids: CASSYSSGATQYF. The CDR3 coding sequence is TGTGCCAGCAGTTACTCGAGCGGGGCGACCCAGTACTTC. J is TRBJ2-5 and V is TRBV6-2 or TRBV6-3; TRBD2 aligns across 7 bases. This CDR3 contains 13 residues. Germline CDR1 is MNHEY and CDR2 is SVGEGT. The J segment lost 7 bases and the V segment lost 0 bases, leaving 2 bases of the junction unmatched.